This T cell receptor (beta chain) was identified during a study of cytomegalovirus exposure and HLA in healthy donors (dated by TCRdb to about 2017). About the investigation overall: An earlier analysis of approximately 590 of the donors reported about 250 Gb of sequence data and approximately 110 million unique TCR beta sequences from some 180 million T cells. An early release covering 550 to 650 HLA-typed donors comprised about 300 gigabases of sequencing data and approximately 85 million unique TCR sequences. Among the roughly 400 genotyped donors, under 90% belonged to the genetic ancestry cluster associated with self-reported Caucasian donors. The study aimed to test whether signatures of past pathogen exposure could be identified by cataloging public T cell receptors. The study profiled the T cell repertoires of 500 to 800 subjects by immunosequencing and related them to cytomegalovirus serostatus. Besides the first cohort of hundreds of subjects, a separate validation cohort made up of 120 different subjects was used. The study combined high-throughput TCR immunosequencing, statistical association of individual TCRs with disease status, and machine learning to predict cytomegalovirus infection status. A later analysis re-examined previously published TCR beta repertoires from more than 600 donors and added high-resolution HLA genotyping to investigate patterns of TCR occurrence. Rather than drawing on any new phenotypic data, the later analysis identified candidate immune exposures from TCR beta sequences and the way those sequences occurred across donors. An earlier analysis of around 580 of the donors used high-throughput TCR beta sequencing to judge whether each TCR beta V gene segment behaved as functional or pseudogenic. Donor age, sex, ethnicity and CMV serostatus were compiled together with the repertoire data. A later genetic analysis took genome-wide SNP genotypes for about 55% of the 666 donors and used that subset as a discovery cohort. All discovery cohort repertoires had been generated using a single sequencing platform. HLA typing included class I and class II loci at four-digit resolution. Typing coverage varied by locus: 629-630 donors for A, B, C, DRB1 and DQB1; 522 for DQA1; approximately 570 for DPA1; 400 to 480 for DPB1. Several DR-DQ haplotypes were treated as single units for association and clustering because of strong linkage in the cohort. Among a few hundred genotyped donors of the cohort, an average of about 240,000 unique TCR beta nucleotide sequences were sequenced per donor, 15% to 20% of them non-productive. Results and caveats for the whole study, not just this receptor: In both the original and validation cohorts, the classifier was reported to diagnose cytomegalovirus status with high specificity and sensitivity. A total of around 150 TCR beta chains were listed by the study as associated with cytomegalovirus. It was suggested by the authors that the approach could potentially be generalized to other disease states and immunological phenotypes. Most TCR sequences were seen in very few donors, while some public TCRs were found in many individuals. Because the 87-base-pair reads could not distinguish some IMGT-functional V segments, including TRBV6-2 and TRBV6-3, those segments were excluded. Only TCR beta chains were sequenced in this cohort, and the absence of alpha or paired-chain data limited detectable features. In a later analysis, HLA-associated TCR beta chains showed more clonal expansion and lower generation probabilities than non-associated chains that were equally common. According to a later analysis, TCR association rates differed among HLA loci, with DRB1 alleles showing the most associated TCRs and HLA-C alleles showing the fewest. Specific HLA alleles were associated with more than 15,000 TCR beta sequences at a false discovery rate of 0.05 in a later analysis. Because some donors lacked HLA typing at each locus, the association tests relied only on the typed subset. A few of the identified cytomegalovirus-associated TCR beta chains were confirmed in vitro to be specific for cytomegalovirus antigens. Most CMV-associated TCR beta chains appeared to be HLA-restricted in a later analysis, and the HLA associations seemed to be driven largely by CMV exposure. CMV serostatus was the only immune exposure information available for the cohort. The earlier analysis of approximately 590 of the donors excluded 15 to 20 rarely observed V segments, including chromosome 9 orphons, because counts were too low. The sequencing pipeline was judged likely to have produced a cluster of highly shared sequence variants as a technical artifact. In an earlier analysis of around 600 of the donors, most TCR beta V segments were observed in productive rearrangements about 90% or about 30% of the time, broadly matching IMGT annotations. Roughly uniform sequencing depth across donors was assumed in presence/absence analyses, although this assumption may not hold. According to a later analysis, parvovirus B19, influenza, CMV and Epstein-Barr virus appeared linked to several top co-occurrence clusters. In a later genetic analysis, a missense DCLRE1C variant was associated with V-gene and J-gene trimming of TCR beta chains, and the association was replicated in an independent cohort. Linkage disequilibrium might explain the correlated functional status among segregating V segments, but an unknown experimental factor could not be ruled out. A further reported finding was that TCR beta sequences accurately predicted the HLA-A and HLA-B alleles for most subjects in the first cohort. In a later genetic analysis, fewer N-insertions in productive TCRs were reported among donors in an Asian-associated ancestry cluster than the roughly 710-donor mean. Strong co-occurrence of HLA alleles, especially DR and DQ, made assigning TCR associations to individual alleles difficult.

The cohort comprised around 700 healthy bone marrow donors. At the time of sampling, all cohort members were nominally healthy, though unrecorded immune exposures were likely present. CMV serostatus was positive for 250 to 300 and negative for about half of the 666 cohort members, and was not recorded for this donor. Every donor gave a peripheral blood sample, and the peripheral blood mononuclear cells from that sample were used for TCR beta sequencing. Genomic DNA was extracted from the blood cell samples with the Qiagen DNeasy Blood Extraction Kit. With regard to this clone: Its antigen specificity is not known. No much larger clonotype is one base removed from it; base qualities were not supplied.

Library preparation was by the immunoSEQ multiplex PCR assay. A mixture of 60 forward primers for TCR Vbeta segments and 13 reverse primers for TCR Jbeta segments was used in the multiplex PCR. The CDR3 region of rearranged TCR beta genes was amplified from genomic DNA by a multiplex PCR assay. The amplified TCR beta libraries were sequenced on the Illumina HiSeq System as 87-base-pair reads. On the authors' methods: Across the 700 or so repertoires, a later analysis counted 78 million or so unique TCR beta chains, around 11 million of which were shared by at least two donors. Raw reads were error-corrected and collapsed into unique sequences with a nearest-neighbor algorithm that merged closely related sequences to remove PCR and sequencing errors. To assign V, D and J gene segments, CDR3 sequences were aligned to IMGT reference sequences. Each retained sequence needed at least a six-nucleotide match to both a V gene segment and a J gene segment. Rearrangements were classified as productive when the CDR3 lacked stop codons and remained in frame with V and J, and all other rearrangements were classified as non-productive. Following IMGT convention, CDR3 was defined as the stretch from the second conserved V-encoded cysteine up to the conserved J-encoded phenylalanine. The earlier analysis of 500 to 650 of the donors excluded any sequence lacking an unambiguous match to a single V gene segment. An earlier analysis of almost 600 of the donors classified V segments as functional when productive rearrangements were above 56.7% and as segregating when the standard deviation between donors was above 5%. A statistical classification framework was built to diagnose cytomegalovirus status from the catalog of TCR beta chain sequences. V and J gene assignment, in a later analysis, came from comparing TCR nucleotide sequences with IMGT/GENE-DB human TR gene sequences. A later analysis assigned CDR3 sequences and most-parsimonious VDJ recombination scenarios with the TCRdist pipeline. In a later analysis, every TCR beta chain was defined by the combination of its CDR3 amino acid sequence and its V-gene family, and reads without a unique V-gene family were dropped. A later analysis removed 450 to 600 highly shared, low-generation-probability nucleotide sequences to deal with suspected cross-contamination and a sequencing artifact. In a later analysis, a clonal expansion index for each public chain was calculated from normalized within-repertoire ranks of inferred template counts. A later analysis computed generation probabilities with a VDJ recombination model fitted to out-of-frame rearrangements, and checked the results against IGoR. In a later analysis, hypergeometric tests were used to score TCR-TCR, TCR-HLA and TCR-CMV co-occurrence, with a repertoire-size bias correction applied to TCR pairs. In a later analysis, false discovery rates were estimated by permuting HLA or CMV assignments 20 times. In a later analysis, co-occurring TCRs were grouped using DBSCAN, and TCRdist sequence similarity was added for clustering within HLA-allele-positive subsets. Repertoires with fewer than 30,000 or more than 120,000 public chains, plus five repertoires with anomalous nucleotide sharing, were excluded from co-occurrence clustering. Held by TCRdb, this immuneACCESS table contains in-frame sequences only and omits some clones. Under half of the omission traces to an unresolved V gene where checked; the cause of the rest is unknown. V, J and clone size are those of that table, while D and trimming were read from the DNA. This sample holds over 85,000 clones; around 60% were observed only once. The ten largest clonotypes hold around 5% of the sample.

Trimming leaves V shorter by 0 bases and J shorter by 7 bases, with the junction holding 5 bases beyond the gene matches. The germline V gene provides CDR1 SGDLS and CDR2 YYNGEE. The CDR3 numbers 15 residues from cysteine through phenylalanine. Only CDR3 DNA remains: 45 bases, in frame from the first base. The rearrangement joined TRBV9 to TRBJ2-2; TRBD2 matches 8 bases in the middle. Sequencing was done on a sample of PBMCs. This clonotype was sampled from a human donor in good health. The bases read TGTGCCAGCAGCGTAGAAGCGGGAGCGGGCGGGGAGCTGTTTTTT. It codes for CASSVEAGAGGELFF.